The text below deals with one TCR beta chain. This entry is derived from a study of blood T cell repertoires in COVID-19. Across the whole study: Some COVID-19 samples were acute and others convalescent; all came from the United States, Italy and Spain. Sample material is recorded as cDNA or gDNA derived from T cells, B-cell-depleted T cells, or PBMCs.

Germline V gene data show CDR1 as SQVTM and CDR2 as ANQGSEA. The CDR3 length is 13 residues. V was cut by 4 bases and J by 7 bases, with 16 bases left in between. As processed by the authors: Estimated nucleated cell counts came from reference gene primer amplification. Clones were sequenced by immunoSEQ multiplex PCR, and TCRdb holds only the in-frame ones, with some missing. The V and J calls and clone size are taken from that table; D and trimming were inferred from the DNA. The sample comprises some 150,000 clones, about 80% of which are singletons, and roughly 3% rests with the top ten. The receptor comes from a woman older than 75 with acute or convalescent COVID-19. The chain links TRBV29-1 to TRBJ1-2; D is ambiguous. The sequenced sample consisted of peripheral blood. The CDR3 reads CSVVVWEQGGYTF. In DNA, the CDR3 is TGCAGCGTTGTAGTGTGGGAGCAAGGTGGCTACACCTTC.